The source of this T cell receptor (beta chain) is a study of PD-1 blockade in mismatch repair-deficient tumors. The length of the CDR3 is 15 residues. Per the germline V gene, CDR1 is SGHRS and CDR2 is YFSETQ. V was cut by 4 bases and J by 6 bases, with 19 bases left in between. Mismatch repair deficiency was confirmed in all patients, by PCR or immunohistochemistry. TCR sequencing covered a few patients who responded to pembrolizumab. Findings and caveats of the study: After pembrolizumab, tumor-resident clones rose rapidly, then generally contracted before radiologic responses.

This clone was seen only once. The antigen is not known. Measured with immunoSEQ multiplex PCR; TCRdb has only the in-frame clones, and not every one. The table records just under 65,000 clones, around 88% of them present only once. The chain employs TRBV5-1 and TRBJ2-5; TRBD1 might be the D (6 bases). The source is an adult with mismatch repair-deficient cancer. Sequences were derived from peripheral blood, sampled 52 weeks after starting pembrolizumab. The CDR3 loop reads CASSNTGTPYQTQYF. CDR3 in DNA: TGCGCCAGCAGCAATACCGGGACACCTTACCAGACCCAGTACTTC.